This section outlines one T cell receptor beta chain sequence together with its context. These data belong to a study of shared clonotypes between healthy human individuals. Using immunoSEQ multiplex PCR, the repertoire was profiled, and TCRdb retains in-frame clones only, with some absent. The sample shows about 1.1 million clones, more than 75% of them seen only once. The ends were cut back, 6 bases at V and 1 base at J, with 11 bases in the middle. CDR1 is SQVTM, CDR2 ANQGSEA, per germline. The CDR3 runs to 13 residues. This sequence joins TRBV29-1 and TRBJ2-3, with no clear D. This TCR was sampled from a man between 18 and 35 years old in good health. Some clones in this sample may be carry-over from other donors' samples. The sample consisted of memory CD4+ T cells from PBMCs. The subset is: CD45RA-negative fraction. The CDR3 sequence: CSVRPPGTDTQYF. In nucleotides, the CDR3 is TGCAGCGTCCGACCCCCCGGCACAGATACGCAGTATTTT.